This T cell receptor beta chain was sequenced for a study of cytomegalovirus exposure and HLA in healthy donors. As for the study in general: Of 300 to 500 genotyped donors, around 80% grouped in the Caucasian-associated ancestry cluster. Study-level findings and limits: A link between a missense DCLRE1C variant and TCR beta V- and J-gene trimming emerged from a later analysis. Productive rates of about 87% or about 30% were seen for most TCR beta V segments in an earlier analysis.

CDR3 length: 14 residues. Trimming took 4 bases from V and 2 from J, leaving 13 bases between them. Researchers ran the PCR with 60 Vbeta and 13 Jbeta primers. Method: immunoSEQ multiplex PCR; TCRdb's copy keeps in-frame clones and lacks some. Counted here are 160,000 or so clones, 70% to 85% occurring once; the ten biggest clones make up more than 6.5%. A word on this clone: The antigen remains unidentified.

The chain recombines TRBV5-3 with TRBJ2-7; D gene ambiguous. TRBV5-3 has ORF status, its function being uncertain. The receptor's source is a woman between 50 and 59 years old in good health and CMV-seropositive. The sequencing sample was made of PBMCs. CDR3 protein: CARSALVSTYEQYF. CDR3 DNA: TGTGCCAGAAGCGCCCTAGTTTCAACCTACGAGCAGTACTTC.